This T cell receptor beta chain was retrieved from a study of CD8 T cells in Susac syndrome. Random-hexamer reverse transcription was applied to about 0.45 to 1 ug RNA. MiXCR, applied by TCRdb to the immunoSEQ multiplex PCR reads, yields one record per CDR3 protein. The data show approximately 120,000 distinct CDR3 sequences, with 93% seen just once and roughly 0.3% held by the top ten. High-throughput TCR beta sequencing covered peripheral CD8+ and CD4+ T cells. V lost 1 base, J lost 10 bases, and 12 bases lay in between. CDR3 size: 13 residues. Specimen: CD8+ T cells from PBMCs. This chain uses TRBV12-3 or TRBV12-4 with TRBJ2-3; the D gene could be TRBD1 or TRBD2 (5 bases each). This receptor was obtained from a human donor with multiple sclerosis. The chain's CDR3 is CASSLVRGLSQYF. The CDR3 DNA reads TGTGCCAGCAGTTTAGTACGGGGCCTCTCGCAGTATTTT.